This T cell receptor (beta chain) was sequenced during a study of T cell responses to AZD1222 COVID-19 vaccine. Some clones are missing from TCRdb's copy, which holds only in-frame ones; the method was immunoSEQ multiplex PCR. The sample records 150,000 or so clones, 90% being singletons. A remark on this clone: What it recognizes is unknown.

General study points: Spike-spanning, vaccine-associated CD4 TCRs were dominant at 160-218 and 743-854. The reported proportion of spike-specific TCRs targeting unmutated variant regions was nearly half. Clonal diversity may have been underestimated in mostly white British donors.

CDR3 length: 13 residues. V lost 3 bases to trimming and J lost 8 bases; unmatched junction nucleotides: 3. Germline V lookup: CDR1 MDHEN, CDR2 SYDVKM. The starting material was peripheral blood, obtained on day 0 of AZD1222 vaccination. The receptor was isolated from an adult in good health. The V call is TRBV28, the J call TRBJ1-4; 7 positions match TRBD1. CDR3: CASSFGGGEKLFF. CDR3 DNA sequence: TGTGCCAGCAGTTTTGGAGGGGGCGAAAAACTGTTTTTT.